These T cell receptor beta chains were read from a single sample in a study of cytomegalovirus exposure and HLA in healthy donors. Repertoires were generated with immunoSEQ multiplex PCR, while TCRdb's copy carries only in-frame clones and drops some. The sample holds roughly 140,000 clones, roughly 78% seen once. Sequenced material: PBMCs. These receptors all come from a man in his forties or fifties in good health and CMV-seropositive. Each CDR3 is given with its conserved first and last residue. A D gene is named only where the DNA matches it firmly. The size entry is marked missing in some rows and otherwise reads once, few, many or a size class.

v_gene: TRBV4-2
abundance: .
j_gene: TRBJ2-3
d_gene: TRBD2
CDR3aa: CASSQVGGGGRSLTDTQYF
CDR3nt: TGTGCCAGCAGCCAAGTTGGTGGTGGCGGGAGGAGTCTCACAGATACGCAGTATTTT

v_gene: TRBV29-1
abundance: .
j_gene: TRBJ2-2
d_gene: .
CDR3aa: CSVAGVPRDTGELFF
CDR3nt: TGCAGCGTGGCAGGGGTCCCGCGAGACACCGGGGAGCTGTTTTTT

v_gene: TRBV30
abundance: .
j_gene: TRBJ2-4
d_gene: TRBD2
CDR3aa: CAWSVGGGGNIQYF
CDR3nt: TGTGCCTGGAGTGTGGGCGGGGGAGGAAACATTCAGTACTTC

v_gene: TRBV5-1
abundance: .
j_gene: TRBJ2-3
d_gene: .
CDR3aa: CASSLGRARSTDTQYF
CDR3nt: TGCGCCAGCAGCTTGGGGCGGGCAAGAAGCACAGATACGCAGTATTTT

v_gene: TRBV6-6
abundance: .
j_gene: TRBJ2-7
d_gene: .
CDR3aa: CASTLTAGQTYEQYF
CDR3nt: TGTGCCAGCACCCTTACCGCGGGACAGACCTACGAGCAGTACTTC

v_gene: TRBV4-1
abundance: once
j_gene: TRBJ1-2
d_gene: TRBD1
CDR3aa: CASSETGGYGYTF
CDR3nt: TGCGCCAGCAGCGAAACAGGGGGCTATGGCTACACCTTC

v_gene: TRBV30
abundance: .
j_gene: TRBJ2-7
d_gene: TRBD1
CDR3aa: CAWNSGTGAYEQYF
CDR3nt: TGTGCCTGGAATTCAGGGACAGGGGCCTACGAGCAGTACTTC

v_gene: TRBV30
abundance: .
j_gene: TRBJ2-7
d_gene: .
CDR3aa: CAWNVAAGSEQYF
CDR3nt: TGTGCCTGGAATGTAGCGGCGGGGAGCGAGCAGTACTTC

v_gene: TRBV7-8
abundance: .
j_gene: TRBJ2-7
d_gene: TRBD1
CDR3aa: CASSLDRGYEQYF
CDR3nt: TGTGCCAGCAGCTTAGACAGGGGTTACGAGCAGTACTTC

v_gene: TRBV9
abundance: .
j_gene: TRBJ2-5
d_gene: TRBD2
CDR3aa: CASSRGLAEQETQYF
CDR3nt: TGTGCCAGCAGTCGGGGACTAGCGGAGCAAGAGACCCAGTACTTC

v_gene: TRBV19
abundance: .
j_gene: TRBJ2-7
d_gene: .
CDR3aa: CASSLQGSGYEQYF
CDR3nt: TGTGCCAGTAGTTTACAGGGTAGTGGCTACGAGCAGTACTTC

v_gene: TRBV6-5
abundance: .
j_gene: TRBJ2-5
d_gene: TRBD1
CDR3aa: CASSYSTGFGWSQYF
CDR3nt: TGTGCCAGCAGTTACTCGACAGGGTTTGGATGGTCCCAGTACTTC

v_gene: TRBV25-1
abundance: .
j_gene: TRBJ1-2
d_gene: TRBD1
CDR3aa: CASSETGGADGYTF
CDR3nt: TGTGCCAGCAGTGAAACAGGGGGCGCGGATGGCTACACCTTC

v_gene: TRBV27
abundance: .
j_gene: TRBJ1-1
d_gene: .
CDR3aa: CASSFGLWTEAFF
CDR3nt: TGTGCCAGCAGTTTTGGGCTTTGGACTGAAGCTTTCTTT

v_gene: TRBV10-3
abundance: .
j_gene: TRBJ2-6
d_gene: TRBD2
CDR3aa: CAISPGLRSGANVLTF
CDR3nt: TGTGCCATCAGCCCGGGACTACGCTCTGGGGCCAACGTCCTGACTTTC